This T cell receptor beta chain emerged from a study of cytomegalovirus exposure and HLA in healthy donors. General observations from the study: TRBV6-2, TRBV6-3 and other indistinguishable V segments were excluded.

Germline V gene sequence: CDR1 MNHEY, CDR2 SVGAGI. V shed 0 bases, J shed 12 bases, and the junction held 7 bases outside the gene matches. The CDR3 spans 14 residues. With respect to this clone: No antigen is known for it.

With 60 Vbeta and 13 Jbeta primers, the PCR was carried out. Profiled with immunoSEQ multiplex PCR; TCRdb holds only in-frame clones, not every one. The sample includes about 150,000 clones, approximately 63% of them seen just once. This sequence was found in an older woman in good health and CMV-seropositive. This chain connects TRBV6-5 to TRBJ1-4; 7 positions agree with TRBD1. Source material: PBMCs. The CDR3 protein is CASSYSGTAMELFF. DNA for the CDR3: TGTGCCAGCAGTTACTCGGGGACAGCGATGGAACTGTTTTTT.